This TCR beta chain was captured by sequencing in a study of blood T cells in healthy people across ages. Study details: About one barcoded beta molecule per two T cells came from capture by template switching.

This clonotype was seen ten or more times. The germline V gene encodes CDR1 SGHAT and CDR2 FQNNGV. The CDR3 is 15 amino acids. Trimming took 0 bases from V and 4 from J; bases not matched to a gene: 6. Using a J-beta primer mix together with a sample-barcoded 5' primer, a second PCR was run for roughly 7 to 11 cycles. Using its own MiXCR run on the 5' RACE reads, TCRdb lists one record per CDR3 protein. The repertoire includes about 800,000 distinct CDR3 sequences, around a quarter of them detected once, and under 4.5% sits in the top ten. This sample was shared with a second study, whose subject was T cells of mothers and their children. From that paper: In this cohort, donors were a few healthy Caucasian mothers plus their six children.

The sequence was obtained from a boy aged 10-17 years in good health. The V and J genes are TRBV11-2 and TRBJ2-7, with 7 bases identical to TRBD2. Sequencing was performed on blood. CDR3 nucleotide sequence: TGTGCCAGCAGCTTAGAAACAGCGGGATGGTACGAGCAGTACTTC. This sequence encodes CASSLETAGWYEQYF.